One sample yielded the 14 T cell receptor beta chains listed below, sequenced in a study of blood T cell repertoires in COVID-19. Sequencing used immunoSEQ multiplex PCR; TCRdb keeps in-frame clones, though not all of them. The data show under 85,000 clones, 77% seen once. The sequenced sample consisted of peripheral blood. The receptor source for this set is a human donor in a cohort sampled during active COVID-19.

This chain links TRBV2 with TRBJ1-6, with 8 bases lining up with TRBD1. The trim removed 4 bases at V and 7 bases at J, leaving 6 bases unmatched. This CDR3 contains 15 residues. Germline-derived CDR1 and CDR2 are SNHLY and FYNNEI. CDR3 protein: CASSGATGGNSPLHF. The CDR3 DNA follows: TGTGCCAGCAGTGGGGCTACAGGGGGAAATTCACCCCTCCACTTT.

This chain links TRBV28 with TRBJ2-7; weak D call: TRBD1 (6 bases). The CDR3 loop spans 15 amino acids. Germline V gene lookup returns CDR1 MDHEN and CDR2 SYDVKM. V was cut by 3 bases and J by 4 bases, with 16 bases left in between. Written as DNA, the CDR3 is TGTGCCAGCAGTTTCCCCGGGACAAGTTATTACGAGCAGTACTTC. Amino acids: CASSFPGTSYYEQYF.

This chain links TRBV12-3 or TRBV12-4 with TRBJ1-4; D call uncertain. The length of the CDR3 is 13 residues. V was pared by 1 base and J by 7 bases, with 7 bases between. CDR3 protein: CASSLGLREKLFF. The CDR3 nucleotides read TGTGCCAGCAGTTTAGGGCTTCGTGAAAAACTGTTTTTT.

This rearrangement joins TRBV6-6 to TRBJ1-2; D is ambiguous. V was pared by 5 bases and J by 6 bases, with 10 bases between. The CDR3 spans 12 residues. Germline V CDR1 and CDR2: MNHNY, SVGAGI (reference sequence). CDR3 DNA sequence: TGTGCCAGCAGTCGAGCGGTTGATGGCTACACCTTC. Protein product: CASSRAVDGYTF.

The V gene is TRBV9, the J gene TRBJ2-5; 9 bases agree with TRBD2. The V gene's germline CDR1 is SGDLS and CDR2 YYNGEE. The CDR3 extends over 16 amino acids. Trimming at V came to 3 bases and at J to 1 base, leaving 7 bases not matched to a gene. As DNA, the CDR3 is TGTGCCAGCAGCGCCCCCCCGCGGGGGGGCCAAGAGACCCAGTACTTC. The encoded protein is CASSAPPRGGQETQYF. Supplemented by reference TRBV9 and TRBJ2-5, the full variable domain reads DSGVTQTPKHLITATGQRVTLRCSPRSGDLSVYWYQQSLDQGLQFLIQYYNGEERAKGNILERFSAQQFPDLHSELNLSSLELGDSALYFCASSAPPRGGQETQYFGPGTRLLVL.

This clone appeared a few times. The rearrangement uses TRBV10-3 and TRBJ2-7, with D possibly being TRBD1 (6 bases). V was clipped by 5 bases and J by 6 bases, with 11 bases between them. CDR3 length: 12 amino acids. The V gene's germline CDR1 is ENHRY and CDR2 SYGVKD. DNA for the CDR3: TGTGCCATCAGTCCCCAGGGGCTCGAGCAGTACTTC. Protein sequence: CAISPQGLEQYF.

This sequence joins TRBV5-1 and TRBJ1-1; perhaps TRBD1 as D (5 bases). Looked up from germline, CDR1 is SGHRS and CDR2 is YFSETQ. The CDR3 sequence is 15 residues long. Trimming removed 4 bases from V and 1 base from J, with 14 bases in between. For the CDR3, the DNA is TGCGCCAGCAGCAGCGCCTTTGGACAGAACACTGAAGCTTTCTTT. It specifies CASSSAFGQNTEAFF.

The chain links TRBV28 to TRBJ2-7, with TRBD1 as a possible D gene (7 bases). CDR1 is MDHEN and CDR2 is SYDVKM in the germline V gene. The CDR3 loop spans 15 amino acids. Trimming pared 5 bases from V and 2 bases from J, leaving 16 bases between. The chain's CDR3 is CASSILQGGTYEQYF. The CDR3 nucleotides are TGTGCCAGCAGTATCCTCCAGGGGGGCACCTACGAGCAGTACTTC.

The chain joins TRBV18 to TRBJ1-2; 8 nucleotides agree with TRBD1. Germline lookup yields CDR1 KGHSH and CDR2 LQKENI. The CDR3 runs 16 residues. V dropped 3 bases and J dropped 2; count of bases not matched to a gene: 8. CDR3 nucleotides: TGTGCCAGCTCACCCACCCCACAGGGGGAAAACTATGGCTACACCTTC. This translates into CASSPTPQGENYGYTF.

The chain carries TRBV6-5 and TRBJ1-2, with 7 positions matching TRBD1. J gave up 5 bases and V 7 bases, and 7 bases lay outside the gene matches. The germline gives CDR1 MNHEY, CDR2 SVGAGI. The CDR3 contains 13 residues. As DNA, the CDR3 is TGTGCCAGCACCTTCGGGACAGTGTATGGCTACACCTTC. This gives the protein CASTFGTVYGYTF.

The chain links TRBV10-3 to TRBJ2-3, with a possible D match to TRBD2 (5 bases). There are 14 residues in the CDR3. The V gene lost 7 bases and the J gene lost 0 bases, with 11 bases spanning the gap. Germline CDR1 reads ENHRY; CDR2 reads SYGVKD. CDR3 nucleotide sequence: TGTGCCATCAATAAGGGAGCTAGCACAGATACGCAGTATTTT. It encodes CAINKGASTDTQYF.

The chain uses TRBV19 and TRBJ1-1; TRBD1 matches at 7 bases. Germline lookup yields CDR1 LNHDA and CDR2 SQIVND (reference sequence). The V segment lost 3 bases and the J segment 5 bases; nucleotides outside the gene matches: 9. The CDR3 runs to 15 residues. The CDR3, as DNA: TGTGCCAGTAGTATTCCGACAGGGAGATTTACTGAAGCTTTCTTT. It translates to CASSIPTGRFTEAFF. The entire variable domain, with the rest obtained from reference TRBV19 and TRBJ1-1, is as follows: DGGITQSPKYLFRKEGQNVTLSCEQNLNHDAMYWYRQDPGQGLRLIYYSQIVNDFQKGDIAEGYSVSREKKESFPLTVTSAQKNPTAFYLCASSIPTGRFTEAFFGQGTRLTVV.

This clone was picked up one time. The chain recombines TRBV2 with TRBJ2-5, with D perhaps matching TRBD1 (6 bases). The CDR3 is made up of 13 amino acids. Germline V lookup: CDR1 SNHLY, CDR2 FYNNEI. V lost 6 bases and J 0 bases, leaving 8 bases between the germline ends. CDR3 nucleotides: TGTGCCAGCAGGGACAGCTACCAAGAGACCCAGTACTTC. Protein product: CASRDSYQETQYF.

This CDR3 is CASSERLSGANVLTF. CDR3 coding DNA: TGTGCCAGCAGTGAGAGACTCTCTGGGGCCAACGTCCTGACTTTC. This chain links TRBV2 with TRBJ2-6; D gene ambiguous. V lost 3 bases and J lost 0, with 6 bases in between. The CDR3 has 15 amino acids. The V gene's germline CDR1 is SNHLY and CDR2 FYNNEI.